Each of the 31 T cell receptor beta chains below was sequenced from the same sample in a study of T cell repertoires in cytomegalovirus infection. Their antigens are not known. A single record per CDR3 protein comes from TCRdb applying MiXCR to the reads. Here the sample spans about 830,000 distinct CDR3 sequences, less than 35% being singletons. Source: cultured CD8+ T cells from PBMCs, taken from culture after CMV antigen stimulation. These TCRs come from a human donor in good health (CMV status not recorded). Some clones in this sample may be carry-over from other donors' samples.

In its sample, this clonotype was seen a few times. The chain joins TRBV5-4 to TRBJ2-7; weak D call: TRBD2 (6 bases). CDR1 is SGHNT, CDR2 YYREEE, per germline (reference sequence). CDR3 length: 14 residues. V was clipped by 1 base and J by 1 base, with 9 bases between them. The CDR3 DNA reads as TGTGCCAGCAGCTTGAATGGGGGGTCCTACGAGCAGTACTTC. This sequence encodes CASSLNGGSYEQYF.

This clonotype was observed a few times. The chain joins TRBV9 to TRBJ1-1; the match to TRBD1 covers 7 bases. Germline V lookup: CDR1 SGDLS, CDR2 YYNGEE. The junction had 14 bases not matched to a gene; V was cut back by 4 bases and J by 5 bases. The CDR3 covers 16 residues. CDR3 protein: CASSSRSDRVETEAFF. As DNA, the CDR3 is TGTGCCAGCAGCTCTCGAAGCGACAGGGTAGAAACTGAAGCTTTCTTT.

The chain carries TRBV19 and TRBJ1-1, with 7 bases matching TRBD1. V lost 10 bases, J lost 6 bases, and 17 bases stayed unmatched. The germline V gene encodes CDR1 LNHDA and CDR2 SQIVND (reference sequence). CDR3 length: 15 amino acids. The CDR3 sequence is CATARPGTAYPEAFF. The CDR3 DNA is TGTGCCACTGCAAGGCCGGGGACAGCTTATCCTGAAGCTTTCTTT.

This clonotype was found many times. V is TRBV7-2 and J is TRBJ2-4; maybe TRBD2 (5 bases). Germline V gives CDR1 SGHTA, CDR2 FQGNSA. This CDR3 region has 14 residues. Trimming took off 2 bases at V and 9 bases at J, with 14 bases between the two ends. The CDR3 protein is CASSLTPHGIIQYF. The CDR3 DNA reads as TGTGCCAGCAGCTTAACCCCACACGGGATCATTCAGTACTTC.

This clonotype was seen a handful of times. The chain links TRBV27 to TRBJ2-1; D is ambiguous. With 1 base removed from V and 10 bases from J, the gap between germline ends came to 11 bases. The CDR3 is 13 amino acids. CDR1 MNHEY and CDR2 SMNVEV come from the germline V gene (reference sequence). The CDR3 region is CASSLFRMQEQFF. For the CDR3, the DNA is TGTGCCAGCAGTTTATTCCGGATGCAGGAGCAGTTCTTC.

The chain has TRBV6-5 and TRBJ2-5; unclear D gene. The CDR3 is 13 residues long. Germline loops: CDR1 MNHEY, CDR2 SVGAGI. V was trimmed by 2 bases and J by 2 bases, leaving 6 bases between them. For the CDR3, the DNA is TGTGCCAGCAGTTACAGTCAGCAAGAGACCCAGTACTTC. This sequence encodes CASSYSQQETQYF.

This chain uses TRBV10-3 with TRBJ2-5; D call uncertain. The ends were cut back, 0 bases at V and 4 bases at J, with 12 bases in the middle. The CDR3 runs 15 residues. The germline CDR1 and CDR2 sequences are ENHRY and SYGVKD. This CDR3 is CAISESEGYGETQYF. CDR3 nucleotides: TGTGCCATCAGTGAGTCGGAAGGGTACGGAGAGACCCAGTACTTC.

The genes are TRBV14 and TRBJ1-1, with a possible D match to TRBD1 (6 bases). This CDR3 has 14 residues. The germline CDR1 and CDR2 sequences are SGHDN and FVKESK. V was cut by 2 bases and J by 3 bases, with 10 bases left in between. CDR3 protein: CASSQTGKYTEAFF. CDR3 DNA sequence: TGTGCCAGCAGCCAAACAGGGAAATACACTGAAGCTTTCTTT.

The gene calls are TRBV12-3 or TRBV12-4 and TRBJ2-2, with D unclear. V shed 0 bases and J shed 4 bases, with 9 bases lying between them. The CDR3 length is 15 residues. CDR3 region: CASSLAGFLTGELFF. The CDR3, as DNA: TGTGCCAGCAGTTTAGCGGGCTTTCTCACCGGGGAGCTGTTTTTT.

This clonotype was counted a few times. The rearrangement uses TRBV20-1 and TRBJ2-2; maybe TRBD1 (5 bases). The CDR3 has 13 amino acids. Germline V CDR1 and CDR2: DFQATT, SNEGSKA (reference sequence). V was cut by 6 bases and J by 5 bases, with 13 bases left in between. The CDR3 coding sequence is TGCAGTGCCAAGGACATAATGACCGGGGAGCTGTTTTTT. Amino acid sequence: CSAKDIMTGELFF.

This clonotype was observed at least ten times. The chain combines TRBV5-1 with TRBJ2-2; no clear D gene. V dropped 7 bases and J dropped 5 bases, with 9 bases sitting between them. Germline V CDR1 and CDR2: SGHRS, YFSETQ. There are 12 residues in the CDR3. The CDR3 protein is CASRLETGELFF. CDR3 in DNA: TGCGCCAGCCGGTTGGAGACCGGGGAGCTGTTTTTT.

This clonotype has only a few counts. The V and J genes are TRBV19 and TRBJ2-3, with D tentatively TRBD1 (6 bases). V was pared by 3 bases and J by 3 bases, with 10 bases between. This CDR3 contains 14 residues. Germline V gene sequence: CDR1 LNHDA, CDR2 SQIVND (reference sequence). The CDR3 region is CASSILTGTDTQYF. CDR3 bases: TGTGCCAGTAGTATCCTGACAGGTACAGATACGCAGTATTTT.

This clonotype has a count of ten or more. The J gene is TRBJ1-5, the V gene TRBV6-2 or TRBV6-3, with D unclear. The germline V and J ends were trimmed by 2 bases and 0 bases, with 8 bases remaining between them. The CDR3 contains 15 residues. Germline CDR1 reads MNHEY; CDR2 reads SVGEGT. The CDR3 bases are TGTGCCAGCAGTTACGAGGCGGTTAGCAATCAGCCCCAGCATTTT. Encoded protein: CASSYEAVSNQPQHF.

This clonotype was seen a handful of times. CDR3 in amino acids: CASSQDPIGQGTFSNQPQHF. CDR3 nucleotides: TGTGCCAGCAGCCAAGATCCGATAGGACAGGGGACTTTTAGCAATCAGCCCCAGCATTTT. This rearrangement joins TRBV4-2 to TRBJ1-5, with 9 bases that match TRBD1. The junction had 12 bases not matched to a gene; V was cut back by 0 bases and J by 0 bases. From germline, CDR1 is LGHNA and CDR2 YNFKEQ. The CDR3 length is 20 residues.

The CDR3 protein is CASSSIGPKGVRQPQHF. In DNA form, the CDR3 reads TGTGCCAGCAGCTCAATAGGACCCAAGGGGGTGCGTCAGCCCCAGCATTTT. This chain joins TRBV7-4 and TRBJ1-5; D perhaps matches TRBD1 (6 bases). Germline values: CDR1 SGHVT, CDR2 SQSDAQ. V dropped 4 bases and J dropped 6 bases, with 22 bases sitting between them. CDR3 length: 17 residues.

V is TRBV19 and J is TRBJ1-1, with D hard to call. The CDR3 covers 13 residues. Germline lookup yields CDR1 LNHDA and CDR2 SQIVND (reference sequence). V was trimmed by 9 bases and J by 8 bases, leaving 19 bases between them. The DNA for the CDR3 is TGTGCCAGCCTACAGATGGGATGGGCCGAAGCTTTCTTT. Translated, it gives CASLQMGWAEAFF. Looking up the rest from reference TRBV19 and TRBJ1-1 gives the full variable domain: DGGITQSPKYLFRKEGQNVTLSCEQNLNHDAMYWYRQDPGQGLRLIYYSQIVNDFQKGDIAEGYSVSREKKESFPLTVTSAQKNPTAFYLCASLQMGWAEAFFGQGTRLTVV.

The chain recombines TRBV7-6 with TRBJ2-7, with D possibly TRBD2 on 6 matching bases. The CDR3 sequence is 13 residues long. The germline V and J ends were trimmed by 5 bases and 5 bases, with 13 bases remaining between them. Germline CDR1 is SGHVS and CDR2 is FNYEAQ. The CDR3 DNA reads TGTGCCAGCAGCCCCCGCGGGGTCCACGAGCAGTACTTC. Amino acids: CASSPRGVHEQYF.

This chain connects TRBV6-1 to TRBJ2-4; 8 nucleotides align to TRBD1. The CDR3 sequence is 18 residues long. Germline V lookup: CDR1 MNHNS, CDR2 SASEGT. V dropped 6 bases and J dropped 2; count of bases not matched to a gene: 15. DNA of the CDR3: TGTGCCAGCAGCGAAAGTTTTGCCGGGACAGGCCCCAAAAACATTCAGTACTTC. Translating gives CASSESFAGTGPKNIQYF.

This clonotype came up a few times. The V call is TRBV19, the J call TRBJ1-1; D ambiguous. The CDR3 is made up of 12 amino acids. Trimming pared 8 bases from V and 0 bases from J, leaving 7 bases between. Germline CDR1 is LNHDA and CDR2 is SQIVND (reference sequence). The CDR3 here is CASGTMNTEAFF. Here the CDR3 DNA reads TGTGCCAGTGGCACCATGAACACTGAAGCTTTCTTT. Together with reference TRBV19 and TRBJ1-1, the CDR3 gives the full variable domain: DGGITQSPKYLFRKEGQNVTLSCEQNLNHDAMYWYRQDPGQGLRLIYYSQIVNDFQKGDIAEGYSVSREKKESFPLTVTSAQKNPTAFYLCASGTMNTEAFFGQGTRLTVV.

This clonotype appeared many times. This chain links TRBV6-5 with TRBJ2-7, with TRBD1 matching over 7 bases. The CDR3 totals 14 residues. CDR1 is MNHEY and CDR2 is SVGAGI in the germline V gene. Losses at the gene ends were 0 bases for V and 5 bases for J; bases not matched to a gene: 4. The CDR3 loop is CASSYSKGAHEQYF. The CDR3 bases are TGTGCCAGCAGTTACTCGAAGGGGGCCCACGAGCAGTACTTC.

This clonotype was seen repeatedly, ten times or more. The chain carries TRBV14 and TRBJ1-2; tentative D call: TRBD1 (5 bases). V was trimmed by 1 base and J by 6 bases, leaving 24 bases between them. The length of the CDR3 is 18 residues. The V gene's germline CDR1 is SGHDN and CDR2 FVKESK. The CDR3 coding sequence is TGTGCCAGCAGCCAAGTAATCAGGTTGGAGGGGCGATTCGATGGCTACACCTTC. This translates into CASSQVIRLEGRFDGYTF.

The rearrangement uses TRBV27 and TRBJ1-2, with D hard to call. Trimming shortened V by 1 base and J by 8 bases, and 11 bases separated the two germline ends. This CDR3 contains 13 residues. Germline V lookup: CDR1 MNHEY, CDR2 SMNVEV (reference sequence). The CDR3 loop reads CASSLYGLGGYTF. The DNA of the CDR3 is TGTGCCAGCAGTTTATACGGTCTCGGCGGCTACACCTTC.

The chain uses TRBV7-9 and TRBJ1-6, with 7 positions matching TRBD1. Germline lookup yields CDR1 SEHNR and CDR2 FQNEAQ (reference sequence). V gave up 6 bases and J gave up 11 bases; unmatched junction bases: 7. CDR3 length equals 13 residues. The CDR3 DNA sequence: TGTGCCAGCAGGCGACAGGGACATGCACCCCTCCACTTT. It specifies CASRRQGHAPLHF. Using reference TRBV7-9 and TRBJ1-6 for the parts outside the CDR3, the full variable domain is DTGVSQNPRHKITKRGQNVTFRCDPISEHNRLYWYRQTLGQGPEFLTYFQNEAQLEKSRLLSDRFSAERPKGSFSTLEIQRTEQGDSAMYLCASRRQGHAPLHFGNGTRLTVT.

V usage is TRBV2 and J usage is TRBJ1-1, with TRBD1 matching over 7 bases. CDR3 length equals 13 residues. Germline trimming cut 10 bases from V and 0 bases from J; bases unmatched to any gene: 5. Germline CDR1 and CDR2: SNHLY and FYNNEI. As DNA, the CDR3 is TGTGCCAACTACAGGGGACTGAACACTGAAGCTTTCTTT. The encoded protein is CANYRGLNTEAFF.

CDR3 bases: TGTGCCAGCAGCGTAGAAGCCAGACCGAACACTGAAGCTTTCTTT. Its translation is CASSVEARPNTEAFF. The chain is built from TRBV9 and TRBJ1-1; D is uncertain. The CDR3 has 15 amino acids. V lost 0 bases and J lost 1, with 10 bases in between. Germline values: CDR1 SGDLS, CDR2 YYNGEE.

The chain uses TRBV2 and TRBJ2-2; no clear D. The V and J ends lost 3 bases and 2 bases respectively, with 13 bases between them. The CDR3 has 16 amino acids. Per the germline V gene, CDR1 is SNHLY and CDR2 is FYNNEI. CDR3 in amino acids: CASSEKSRLNTGELFF. CDR3 bases: TGTGCCAGCAGTGAGAAGTCCCGCCTCAACACCGGGGAGCTGTTTTTT. Filled out from reference TRBV2 and TRBJ2-2, the complete variable domain reads EPEVTQTPSHQVTQMGQEVILRCVPISNHLYFYWYRQILGQKVEFLVSFYNNEISEKSEIFDDQFSVERPDGSNFTLKIRSTKLEDSAMYFCASSEKSRLNTGELFFGEGSRLTVL.

The chain is built from TRBV6-4 and TRBJ1-1; TRBD1 matches at 11 bases. The CDR3 totals 14 residues. Trimming removed 7 bases from V and 5 bases from J; junction bases left unmatched: 6. CDR1 is MRHNA, CDR2 SNTAGT, per germline. The CDR3 region has the DNA TGTGCCAGCAAGGCGGGACAGGGGGTTACTGAAGCTTTCTTT. Translation gives CASKAGQGVTEAFF.

This chain links TRBV6-5 with TRBJ2-7, with D perhaps being TRBD1 or TRBD2 (5 bases each). Trimming shortened V by 2 bases and J by 6 bases, and 17 bases separated the two germline ends. This CDR3 contains 15 residues. Germline CDR1 reads MNHEY; CDR2 reads SVGAGI. CDR3 coding DNA: TGTGCCAGCAGTTACCTTGACAGTCCTAGCTCCGAGCAGTACTTC. Amino acids: CASSYLDSPSSEQYF.

The rearrangement joins TRBV7-6 to TRBJ2-7; tentatively, D is TRBD1 or TRBD2 (6 bases each). Between the trimmed V and J ends, which lost 5 bases and 2 bases, there was a span of 19 bases. CDR1 is SGHVS, CDR2 FNYEAQ, per germline. This CDR3 contains 16 residues. The CDR3 DNA is TGTGCCAGCAGCCCGCTGTCTGGGGGGCCCCCCTACGAGCAGTACTTC. This sequence encodes CASSPLSGGPPYEQYF.

Comments on this clonotype: Just one base apart from a much larger clone, this may be a read error. The chain is built from TRBV7-2 and TRBJ2-2; a possible D gene is TRBD1 (6 bases). The CDR3 has 17 amino acids. The V gene lost 8 bases and the J gene lost 0 bases, with 19 bases spanning the gap. Germline lookup yields CDR1 SGHTA and CDR2 FQGNSA. The CDR3 sequence: CASEWLGALPNTGELFF. The CDR3 coding sequence is TGTGCCAGCGAATGGCTGGGGGCGTTACCGAACACCGGGGAGCTGTTTTTT. The whole variable domain, filled in from reference TRBV7-2 and TRBJ2-2, reads GAGVSQSPSNKVTEKGKDVELRCDPISGHTALYWYRQSLGQGLEFLIYFQGNSAPDKSGLPSDRFSAERTGGSVSTLTIQRTQQEDSAVYLCASEWLGALPNTGELFFGEGSRLTVL.

This sequence joins TRBV19 and TRBJ1-2; possibly TRBD1 for D (6 bases). The CDR3 has 15 amino acids. Trimming removed 3 bases from V and 2 bases from J, with 13 bases in between. From germline, CDR1 is LNHDA and CDR2 SQIVND (reference sequence). The DNA of the CDR3 is TGTGCCAGTAGTATCTGGACAGAGAAAAACTATGGCTACACCTTC. Its translation: CASSIWTEKNYGYTF.